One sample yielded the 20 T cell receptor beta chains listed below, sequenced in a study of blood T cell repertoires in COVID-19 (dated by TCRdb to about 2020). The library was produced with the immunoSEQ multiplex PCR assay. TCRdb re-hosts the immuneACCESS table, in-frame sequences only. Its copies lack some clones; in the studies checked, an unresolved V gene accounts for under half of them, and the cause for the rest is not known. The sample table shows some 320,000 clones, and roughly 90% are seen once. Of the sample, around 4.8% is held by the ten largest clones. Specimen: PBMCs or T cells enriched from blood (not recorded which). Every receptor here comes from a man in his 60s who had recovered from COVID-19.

The CDR3 loop is CATRETSGSAGELFF. CDR3 nucleotide sequence: TGTGCCACCAGAGAAACTAGCGGGAGTGCCGGGGAGCTGTTTTTT. The genes are TRBV24-1 and TRBJ2-2; 11 bases map to TRBD2. V gave up 7 bases and J gave up 6 bases; unmatched junction bases: 6. The CDR3 sequence is 15 residues long. CDR1 and CDR2 from the germline V gene are KGHDR and SFDVKD.

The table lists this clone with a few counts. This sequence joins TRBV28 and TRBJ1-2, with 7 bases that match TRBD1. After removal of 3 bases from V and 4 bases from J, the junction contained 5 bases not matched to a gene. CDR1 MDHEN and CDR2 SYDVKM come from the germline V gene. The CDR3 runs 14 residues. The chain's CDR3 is CASSFETGFYGYTF. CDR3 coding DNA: TGTGCCAGCAGTTTTGAGACAGGGTTCTATGGCTACACCTTC.

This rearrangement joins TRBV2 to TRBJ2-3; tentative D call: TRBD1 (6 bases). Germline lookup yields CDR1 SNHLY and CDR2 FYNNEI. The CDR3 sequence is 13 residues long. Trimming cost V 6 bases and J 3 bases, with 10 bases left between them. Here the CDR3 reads CASSATGTDTQYF. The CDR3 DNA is TGTGCCAGCAGCGCTACAGGGACAGATACGCAGTATTTT. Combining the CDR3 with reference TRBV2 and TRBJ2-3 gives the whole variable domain EPEVTQTPSHQVTQMGQEVILRCVPISNHLYFYWYRQILGQKVEFLVSFYNNEISEKSEIFDDQFSVERPDGSNFTLKIRSTKLEDSAMYFCASSATGTDTQYFGPGTRLTVL.

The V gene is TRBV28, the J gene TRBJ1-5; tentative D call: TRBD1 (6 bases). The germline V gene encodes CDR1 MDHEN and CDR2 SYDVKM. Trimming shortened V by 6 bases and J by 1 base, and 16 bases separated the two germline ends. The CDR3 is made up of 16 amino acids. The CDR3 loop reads CASRHGGARSNQPQHF. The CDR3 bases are TGTGCCAGCAGGCACGGGGGGGCGCGGAGCAATCAGCCCCAGCATTTT.

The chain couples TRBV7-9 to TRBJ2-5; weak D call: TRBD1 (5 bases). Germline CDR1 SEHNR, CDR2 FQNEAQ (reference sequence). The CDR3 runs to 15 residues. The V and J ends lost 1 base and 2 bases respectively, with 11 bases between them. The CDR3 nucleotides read TGTGCCAGCAGCTTAGGGTGGGGCAGTCAAGAGACCCAGTACTTC. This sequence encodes CASSLGWGSQETQYF.

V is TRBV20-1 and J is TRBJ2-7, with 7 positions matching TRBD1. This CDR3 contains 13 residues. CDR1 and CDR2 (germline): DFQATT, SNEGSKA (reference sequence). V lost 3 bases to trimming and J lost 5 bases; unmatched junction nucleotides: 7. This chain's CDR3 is CSASFRQGDEQYF. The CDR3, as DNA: TGCAGTGCTAGTTTCCGACAGGGCGACGAGCAGTACTTC.

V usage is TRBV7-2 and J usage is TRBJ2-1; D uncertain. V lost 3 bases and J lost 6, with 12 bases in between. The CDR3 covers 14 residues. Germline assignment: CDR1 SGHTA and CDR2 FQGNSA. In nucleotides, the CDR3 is TGTGCCAGCAGCTTCTATCTAGAAGGCAATGAGCAGTTCTTC. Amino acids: CASSFYLEGNEQFF. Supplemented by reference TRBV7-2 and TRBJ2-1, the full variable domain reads GAGVSQSPSNKVTEKGKDVELRCDPISGHTALYWYRQSLGQGLEFLIYFQGNSAPDKSGLPSDRFSAERTGGSVSTLTIQRTQQEDSAVYLCASSFYLEGNEQFFGPGTRLTVL.

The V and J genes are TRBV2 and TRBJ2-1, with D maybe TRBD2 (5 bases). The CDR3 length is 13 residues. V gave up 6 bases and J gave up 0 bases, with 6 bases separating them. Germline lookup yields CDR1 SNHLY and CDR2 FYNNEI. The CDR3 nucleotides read TGTGCCAGCAGCGGGATCTCCTACAATGAGCAGTTCTTC. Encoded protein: CASSGISYNEQFF.

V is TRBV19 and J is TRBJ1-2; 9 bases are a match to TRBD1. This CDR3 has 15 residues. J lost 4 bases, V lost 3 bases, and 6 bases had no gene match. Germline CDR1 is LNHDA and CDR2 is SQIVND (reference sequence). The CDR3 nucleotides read TGTGCCAGTAGTATGGGACAGGGCTTCGCCTATGGCTACACCTTC. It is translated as CASSMGQGFAYGYTF.

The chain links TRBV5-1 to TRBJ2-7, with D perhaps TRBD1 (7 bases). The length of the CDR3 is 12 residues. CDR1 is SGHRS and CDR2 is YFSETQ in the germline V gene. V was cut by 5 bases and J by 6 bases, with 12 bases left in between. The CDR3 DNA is TGCGCCAGCAGGCAGGGGGGAGGCGAGCAGTACTTC. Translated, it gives CASRQGGGEQYF. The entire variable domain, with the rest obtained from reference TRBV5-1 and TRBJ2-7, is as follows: KAGVTQTPRYLIKTRGQQVTLSCSPISGHRSVSWYQQTPGQGLQFLFEYFSETQRNKGNFPGRFSGRQFSNSRSEMNVSTLELGDSALYLCASRQGGGEQYFGPGTRLTVT.

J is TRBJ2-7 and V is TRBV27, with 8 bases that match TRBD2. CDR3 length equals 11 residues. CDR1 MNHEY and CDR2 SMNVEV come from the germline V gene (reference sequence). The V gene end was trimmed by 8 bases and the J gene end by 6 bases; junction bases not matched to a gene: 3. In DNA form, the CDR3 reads TGTGCCAGCTCGGCGGGGGGCGAGCAGTACTTC. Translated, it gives CASSAGGEQYF.

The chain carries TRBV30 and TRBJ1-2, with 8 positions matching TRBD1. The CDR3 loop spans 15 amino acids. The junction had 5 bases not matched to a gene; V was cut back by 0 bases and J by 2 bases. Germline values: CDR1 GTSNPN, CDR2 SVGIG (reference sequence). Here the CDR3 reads CAWSVQDRANYGYTF. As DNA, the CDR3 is TGTGCCTGGAGTGTGCAGGACAGGGCCAACTATGGCTACACCTTC.

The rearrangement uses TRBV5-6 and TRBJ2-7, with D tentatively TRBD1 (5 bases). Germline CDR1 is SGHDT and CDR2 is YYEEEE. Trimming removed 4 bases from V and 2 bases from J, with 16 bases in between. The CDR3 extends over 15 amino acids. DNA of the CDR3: TGTGCCAGCAGCATTGGACATCCGCTTCCCTACGAGCAGTACTTC. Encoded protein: CASSIGHPLPYEQYF.

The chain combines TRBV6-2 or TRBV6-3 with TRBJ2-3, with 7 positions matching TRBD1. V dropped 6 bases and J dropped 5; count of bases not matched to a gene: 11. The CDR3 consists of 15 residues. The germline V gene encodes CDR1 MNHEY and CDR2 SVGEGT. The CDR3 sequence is CASSLGTVDGDTQYF. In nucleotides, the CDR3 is TGTGCCAGCAGCTTAGGGACAGTAGATGGAGATACGCAGTATTTT.

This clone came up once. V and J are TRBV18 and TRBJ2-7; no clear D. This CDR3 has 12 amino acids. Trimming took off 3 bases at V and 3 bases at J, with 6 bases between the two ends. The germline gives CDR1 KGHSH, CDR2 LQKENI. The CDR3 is CASSPLGYEQYF. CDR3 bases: TGTGCCAGCTCACCCCTAGGCTACGAGCAGTACTTC.

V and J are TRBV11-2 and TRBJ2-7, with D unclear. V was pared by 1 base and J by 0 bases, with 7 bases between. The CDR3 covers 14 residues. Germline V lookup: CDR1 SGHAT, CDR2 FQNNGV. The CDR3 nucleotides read TGTGCCAGCAGCTTAGGGCCCCGCTCCTACGAGCAGTACTTC. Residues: CASSLGPRSYEQYF.

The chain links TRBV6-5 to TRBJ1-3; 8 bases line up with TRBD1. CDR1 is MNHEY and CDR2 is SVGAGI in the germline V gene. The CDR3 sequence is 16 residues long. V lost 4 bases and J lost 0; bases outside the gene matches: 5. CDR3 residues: CASSFFTGGSGNTIYF. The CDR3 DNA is TGTGCCAGCAGTTTTTTCACAGGGGGCTCTGGAAACACCATATATTTT.

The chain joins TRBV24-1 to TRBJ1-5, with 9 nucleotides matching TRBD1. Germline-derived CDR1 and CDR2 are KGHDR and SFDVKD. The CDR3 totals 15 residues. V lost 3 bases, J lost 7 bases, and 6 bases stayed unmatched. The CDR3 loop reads CATSDPGDRAQPQHF. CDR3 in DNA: TGTGCCACCAGTGATCCAGGGGACAGGGCCCAGCCCCAGCATTTT.

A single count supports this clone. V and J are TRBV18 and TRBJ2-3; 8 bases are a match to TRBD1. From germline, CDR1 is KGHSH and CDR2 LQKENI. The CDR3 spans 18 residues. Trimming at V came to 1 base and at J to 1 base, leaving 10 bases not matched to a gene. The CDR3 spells CASSPQLYRGSRTDTQYF. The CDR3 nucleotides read TGTGCCAGCTCACCACAACTCTACAGGGGGTCCCGCACAGATACGCAGTATTTT.

For the CDR3, the DNA is TGTGCCTCCGGGGGTAGCGGGAGGGAGAAAAACATTCAGTACTTC. Protein: CASGGSGREKNIQYF. The chain is built from TRBV2 and TRBJ2-4; 11 positions agree with TRBD2. This CDR3 is 15 amino acids long. V was pared by 11 bases and J by 4 bases, with 10 bases of the junction left unmatched. The germline V gene has CDR1 SNHLY and CDR2 FYNNEI.